This TCR beta chain appears in the sequencing data of a study of spatial heterogeneity in lung cancer. The V gene's germline CDR1 is SGHRS and CDR2 YFSETQ. The CDR3 covers 15 residues. Trimming cost V 2 bases and J 8 bases, with 17 bases left between them. As for time point: blood at routine non-recurrence follow-up after resection. Whole RNA, which was extracted from tumor, nontumor lung tissue or frozen PBMC, was sequenced without any cell sorting. At least ten counts were recorded for this clonotype. Using its own MiXCR run on the 5' RACE reads, TCRdb lists one record per CDR3 protein. The top ten hold about a tenth of the sample, which has about 38,000 distinct CDR3 sequences, approximately 8% seen once.

The clonotype originates from a male donor with early-stage non-small cell lung cancer. Here the sequenced sample was PBMCs, taken at follow-up. The chain has TRBV5-1 and TRBJ2-1, with D perhaps matching TRBD2 (6 bases). CDR3 sequence: CASSLEDPWRDEQFF. The CDR3 DNA is TGCGCCAGCAGCTTAGAGGACCCTTGGAGGGATGAGCAGTTCTTC.